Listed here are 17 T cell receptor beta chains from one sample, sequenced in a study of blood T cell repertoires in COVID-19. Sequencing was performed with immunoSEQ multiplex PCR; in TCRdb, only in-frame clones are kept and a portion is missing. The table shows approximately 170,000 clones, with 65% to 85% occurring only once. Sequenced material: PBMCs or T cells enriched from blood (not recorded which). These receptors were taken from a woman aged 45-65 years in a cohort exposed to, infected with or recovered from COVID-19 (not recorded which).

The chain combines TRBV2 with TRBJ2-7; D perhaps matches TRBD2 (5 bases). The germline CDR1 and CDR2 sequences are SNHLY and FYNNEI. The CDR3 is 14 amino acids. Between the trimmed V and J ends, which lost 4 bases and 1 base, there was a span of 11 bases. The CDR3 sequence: CASSVIALSYEQYF. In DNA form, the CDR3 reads TGTGCCAGCAGTGTGATAGCGCTTTCCTACGAGCAGTACTTC.

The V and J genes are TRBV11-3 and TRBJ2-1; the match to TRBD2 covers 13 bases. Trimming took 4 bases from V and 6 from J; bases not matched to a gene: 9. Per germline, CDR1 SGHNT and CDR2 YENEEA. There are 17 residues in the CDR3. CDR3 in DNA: TGTGCCAGCAGCTATCGGGGGGGACTAGCGGGACTCAATGAGCAGTTCTTC. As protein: CASSYRGGLAGLNEQFF.

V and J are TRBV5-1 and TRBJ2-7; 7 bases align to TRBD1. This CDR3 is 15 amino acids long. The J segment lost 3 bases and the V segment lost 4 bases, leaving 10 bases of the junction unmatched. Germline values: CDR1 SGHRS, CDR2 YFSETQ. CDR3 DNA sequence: TGCGCCAGCAGCCTACTACAGGGGAAGGGCTACGAGCAGTACTTC. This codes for CASSLLQGKGYEQYF.

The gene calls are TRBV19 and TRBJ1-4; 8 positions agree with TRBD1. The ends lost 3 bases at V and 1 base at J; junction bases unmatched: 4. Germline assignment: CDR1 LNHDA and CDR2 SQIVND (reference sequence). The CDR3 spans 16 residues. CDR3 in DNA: TGTGCCAGTAGTATCCGGGACAGGAGAACTAATGAAAAACTGTTTTTT. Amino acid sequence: CASSIRDRRTNEKLFF.

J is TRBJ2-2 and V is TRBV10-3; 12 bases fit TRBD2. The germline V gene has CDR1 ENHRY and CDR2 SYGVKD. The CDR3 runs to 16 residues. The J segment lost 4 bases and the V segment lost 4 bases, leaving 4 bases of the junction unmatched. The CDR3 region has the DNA TGTGCCATCAGTGGTACTAGCGGGAGGCTCACCGGGGAGCTGTTTTTT. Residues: CAISGTSGRLTGELFF.

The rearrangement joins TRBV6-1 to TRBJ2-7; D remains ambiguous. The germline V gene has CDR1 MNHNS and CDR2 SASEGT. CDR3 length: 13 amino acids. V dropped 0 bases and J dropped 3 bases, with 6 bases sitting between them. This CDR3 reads CASSEAIYYEQYF. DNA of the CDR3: TGTGCCAGCAGTGAAGCAATTTACTACGAGCAGTACTTC.

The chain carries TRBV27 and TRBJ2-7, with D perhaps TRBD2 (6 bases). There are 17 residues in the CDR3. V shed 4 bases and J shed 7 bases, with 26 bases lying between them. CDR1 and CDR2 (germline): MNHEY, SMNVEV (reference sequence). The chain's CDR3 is CASSSITGSGVREEQYF. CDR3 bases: TGTGCCAGCAGTTCTATCACCGGGTCGGGGGTTCGGGAGGAGCAGTACTTC.

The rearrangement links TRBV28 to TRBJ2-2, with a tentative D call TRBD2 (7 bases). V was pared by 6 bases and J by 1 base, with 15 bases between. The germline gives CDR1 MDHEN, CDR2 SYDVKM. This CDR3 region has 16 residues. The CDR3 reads CASRQRGGGNTGELFF. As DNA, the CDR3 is TGTGCCAGCAGACAAAGGGGGGGAGGGAACACCGGGGAGCTGTTTTTT.

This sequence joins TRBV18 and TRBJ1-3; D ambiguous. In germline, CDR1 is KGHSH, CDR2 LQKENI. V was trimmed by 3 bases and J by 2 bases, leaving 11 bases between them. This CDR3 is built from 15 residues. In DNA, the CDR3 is TGTGCCAGCTCACCCACAGAGCCCACTGGAAACACCATATATTTT. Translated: CASSPTEPTGNTIYF.

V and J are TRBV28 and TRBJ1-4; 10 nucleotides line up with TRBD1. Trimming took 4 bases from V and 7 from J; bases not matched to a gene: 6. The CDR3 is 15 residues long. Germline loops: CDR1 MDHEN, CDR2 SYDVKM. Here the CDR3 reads CASSSFRDRGEKLFF. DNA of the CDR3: TGTGCCAGCAGTTCGTTCCGGGACAGGGGTGAAAAACTGTTTTTT.

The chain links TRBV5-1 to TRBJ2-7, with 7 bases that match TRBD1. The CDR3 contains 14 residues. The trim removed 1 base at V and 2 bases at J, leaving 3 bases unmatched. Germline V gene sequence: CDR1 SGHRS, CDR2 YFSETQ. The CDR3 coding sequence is TGCGCCAGCAGCTTGTCGACAGGGACCTACGAGCAGTACTTC. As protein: CASSLSTGTYEQYF.

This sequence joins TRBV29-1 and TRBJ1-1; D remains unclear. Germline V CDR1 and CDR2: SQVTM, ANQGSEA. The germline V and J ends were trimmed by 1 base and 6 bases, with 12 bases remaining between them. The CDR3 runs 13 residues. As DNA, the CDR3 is TGCAGCGTTGAAGTAGGAGGTGGGGCTGAAGCTTTCTTT. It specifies CSVEVGGGAEAFF.

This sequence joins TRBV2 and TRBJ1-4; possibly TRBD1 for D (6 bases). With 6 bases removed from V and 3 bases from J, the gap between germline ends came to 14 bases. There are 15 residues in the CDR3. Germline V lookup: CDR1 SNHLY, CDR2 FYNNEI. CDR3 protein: CASRGTGLANEKLFF. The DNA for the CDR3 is TGTGCCAGCAGGGGTACAGGGTTGGCTAATGAAAAACTGTTTTTT.

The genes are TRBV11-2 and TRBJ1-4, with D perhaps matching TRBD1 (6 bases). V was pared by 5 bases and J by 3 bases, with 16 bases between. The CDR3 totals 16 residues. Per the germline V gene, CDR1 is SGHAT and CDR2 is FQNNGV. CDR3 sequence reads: CASSKARGGANEKLFF. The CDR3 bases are TGTGCCAGCAGCAAAGCGAGGGGGGGAGCTAATGAAAAACTGTTTTTT.

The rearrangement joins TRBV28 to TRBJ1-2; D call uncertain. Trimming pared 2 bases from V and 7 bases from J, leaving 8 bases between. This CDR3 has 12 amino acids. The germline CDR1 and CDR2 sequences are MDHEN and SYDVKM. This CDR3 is CASSLTAAGYTF. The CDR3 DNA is TGTGCCAGCAGTTTAACAGCAGCTGGCTACACCTTC.

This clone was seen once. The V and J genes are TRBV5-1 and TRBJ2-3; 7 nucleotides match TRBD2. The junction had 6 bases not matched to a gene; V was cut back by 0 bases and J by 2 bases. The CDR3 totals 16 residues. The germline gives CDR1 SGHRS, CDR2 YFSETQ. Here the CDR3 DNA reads TGCGCCAGCAGCTTGGCGGCTAGCGGAAACACAGATACGCAGTATTTT. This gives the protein CASSLAASGNTDTQYF.

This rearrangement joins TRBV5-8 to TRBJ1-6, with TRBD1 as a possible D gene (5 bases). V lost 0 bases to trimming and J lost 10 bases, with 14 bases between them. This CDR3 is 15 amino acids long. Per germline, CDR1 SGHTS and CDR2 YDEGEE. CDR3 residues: CASSLAGGVGSPLHF. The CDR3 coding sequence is TGTGCCAGCAGCTTGGCCGGGGGGGTAGGGTCACCCCTCCACTTT.